Following are 13 T cell receptor beta chains from one sample sequenced in a study of OX40 agonist ivuxolimab in advanced cancers. The method was immunoSEQ multiplex PCR; TCRdb's version includes in-frame clones alone and lacks a portion of them. The sample holds 45,000 or so clones, about 80% seen once. Sequenced here: CD4+ or CD8+ T cells sorted from blood, sampled in a trial of the OX40 agonist ivuxolimab. Receptor source: an adult with an advanced solid tumor such as melanoma, head and neck, liver or kidney cancer.

The chain carries TRBV7-2 and TRBJ2-6; perhaps TRBD1 as D (7 bases). Germline V gene lookup returns CDR1 SGHTA and CDR2 FQGNSA. The CDR3 is made up of 16 amino acids. The V and J ends lost 5 bases and 1 base respectively, with 12 bases between them. The CDR3: CASSTTGRSGANVLTF. CDR3 DNA: TGTGCCAGCAGCACGACAGGGAGGTCTGGGGCCAACGTCCTGACTTTC.

V gene TRBV5-1 combines with J gene TRBJ1-1, with TRBD1 matching over 7 bases. J lost 4 bases, V lost 4 bases, and 7 bases had no gene match. From germline, CDR1 is SGHRS and CDR2 YFSETQ. The CDR3 totals 14 residues. The CDR3 is CASSRQGSSTEAFF. The DNA of the CDR3 is TGCGCCAGCAGCCGACAGGGTAGCAGCACTGAAGCTTTCTTT.

This clone was counted only a few times. The J gene is TRBJ1-1, the V gene TRBV29-1; TRBD1 matches 10 bases. Germline V gene lookup returns CDR1 SQVTM and CDR2 ANQGSEA. The CDR3 extends over 15 amino acids. Unmatched junction bases numbered 11, after V lost 6 bases and J lost 4 bases. CDR3 DNA sequence: TGCAGCGTGACCGGGACAGGGGCAGTTGGCACTGAAGCTTTCTTT. This codes for CSVTGTGAVGTEAFF.

The chain links TRBV4-2 to TRBJ1-5; D not certain. Germline CDR1 LGHNA, CDR2 YNFKEQ. The CDR3 covers 14 residues. The ends were cut back, 3 bases at V and 5 bases at J, with 11 bases in the middle. The CDR3 here is CASSQDDEDQPQHF. The CDR3 DNA follows: TGTGCCAGCAGCCAGGATGATGAGGATCAGCCCCAGCATTTT.

This clone was recorded a few times. The chain joins TRBV28 to TRBJ1-6, with D tentatively TRBD1 (5 bases). This CDR3 spans 12 amino acids. The germline V and J ends were trimmed by 6 bases and 14 bases, with 14 bases remaining between them. The germline gives CDR1 MDHEN, CDR2 SYDVKM. The CDR3 loop is CASSQGSVALHF. The CDR3 nucleotides read TGTGCCAGCAGCCAGGGTTCGGTGGCCCTCCACTTT.

This chain links TRBV19 with TRBJ1-4, with D maybe TRBD1 (6 bases). CDR1 and CDR2 (germline): LNHDA, SQIVND (reference sequence). The CDR3 runs to 16 residues. V dropped 4 bases and J dropped 7 bases, with 19 bases sitting between them. This CDR3 reads CASSRGTSSGGEKLFF. The CDR3 DNA reads as TGTGCCAGTAGTAGAGGGACATCCTCCGGCGGTGAAAAACTGTTTTTT.

The genes are TRBV19 and TRBJ1-2; D remains ambiguous. The germline V and J ends were trimmed by 7 bases and 3 bases, with 12 bases remaining between them. The germline gives CDR1 LNHDA, CDR2 SQIVND (reference sequence). The CDR3 is 13 residues long. CDR3 DNA: TGTGCCAGTACCCCAATGGCCTACTATGGCTACACCTTC. The encoded protein is CASTPMAYYGYTF.

V gene TRBV4-1 combines with J gene TRBJ1-1; 8 bases agree with TRBD1. V shed 0 bases and J 0 bases; nucleotides not matched to a gene: 3. This CDR3 has 16 amino acids. Looked up from germline, CDR1 is MGHRA and CDR2 is YSYEKL. This chain's CDR3 is CASSQDRGRMNTEAFF. In DNA form, the CDR3 reads TGCGCCAGCAGCCAAGACAGGGGGCGGATGAACACTGAAGCTTTCTTT.

V usage is TRBV6-5 and J usage is TRBJ1-1; D might be TRBD1 (6 bases). The CDR3 is 13 residues long. The V end lost 5 bases, the J end lost 4 bases, and 11 bases lay between the germline ends. Germline V gives CDR1 MNHEY, CDR2 SVGAGI. The CDR3 DNA is TGTGCCAGCAGTCGCAACAGGGTCACTGAAGCTTTCTTT. It encodes CASSRNRVTEAFF.

This clone occurred once. The gene calls are TRBV5-1 and TRBJ2-5; 12 nucleotides match TRBD1. The CDR3 is made up of 18 amino acids. After removal of 0 bases from V and 5 bases from J, the junction contained 11 bases not matched to a gene. Per germline, CDR1 SGHRS and CDR2 YFSETQ. As DNA, the CDR3 is TGCGCCAGCAGCTTGGGAATACTCCGGGACAGGGGGCAGGAGACCCAGTACTTC. Its protein product is CASSLGILRDRGQETQYF.

The CDR3 here is CASSLELTGELFF. The DNA for the CDR3 is TGTGCCAGCAGCTTAGAACTCACCGGGGAGCTGTTTTTT. This sequence joins TRBV11-2 and TRBJ2-2; D unresolved. Germline lookup yields CDR1 SGHAT and CDR2 FQNNGV. Trimming removed 0 bases from V and 4 bases from J, with 3 bases in between. The CDR3 has 13 residues.

V usage is TRBV4-3 and J usage is TRBJ1-3; D is uncertain. Germline V gives CDR1 LGHNA, CDR2 YSLEER. V lost 3 bases and J lost 2, with 11 bases in between. The CDR3 runs 15 residues. The CDR3 DNA reads as TGCGCCAGCAGCCAGGCGGGGTACCCTGGAAACACCATATATTTT. Translating it yields CASSQAGYPGNTIYF.

The chain has TRBV14 and TRBJ2-3; D not certain. Germline loops: CDR1 SGHDN, CDR2 FVKESK. V lost 4 bases and J lost 5, with 16 bases in between. The CDR3 has 15 amino acids. DNA for the CDR3: TGTGCCAGCAGCCTATACATGGGCACACAAGATACGCAGTATTTT. This sequence encodes CASSLYMGTQDTQYF. Full variable domain (outside the CDR3, taken from reference TRBV14 and TRBJ2-3): EAGVTQFPSHSVIEKGQTVTLRCDPISGHDNLYWYRRVMGKEIKFLLHFVKESKQDESGMPNNRFLAERTGGTYSTLKVQPAELEDSGVYFCASSLYMGTQDTQYFGPGTRLTVL.